Listed below are T cell receptor beta chains from one sample, sequenced in a study of control samples from healthy donors and cancer patients. The method was immunoSEQ multiplex PCR; TCRdb's version includes in-frame clones alone and lacks a portion of them. The sample lists some 170,000 clones, 96% occurring once. Source material: blood. The receptors derive from a woman aged 25 to 39 in good health. CDR3s include the opening cysteine and the closing phenylalanine or tryptophan. The D gene is left open where the match is weak. Size is omitted from some rows. Given values are once, few, many or a class for expanded clones.

clone size: once; D gene: -; V gene: TRBV25-1; J gene: TRBJ1-4; CDR3 DNA: TGTGCCAGCAGTGAATACGACAGACCTAATGAAAAACTGTTTTTT; CDR3 protein: CASSEYDRPNEKLFF
clone size: -; D gene: -; V gene: TRBV28; J gene: TRBJ1-3; CDR3 DNA: TGTGCCAGCAGCTCCCCTGCGGGCGTGGCCAACACCATATATTTT; CDR3 protein: CASSSPAGVANTIYF
clone size: -; D gene: TRBD2; V gene: TRBV24-1; J gene: TRBJ2-1; CDR3 DNA: TGTGCCACCAGTGTGTCTAGCGGGAGGGTTGCCTACAATGAGCAGTTCTTC; CDR3 protein: CATSVSSGRVAYNEQFF
clone size: -; D gene: TRBD2; V gene: TRBV3-1/TRBV3-2; J gene: TRBJ2-1; CDR3 DNA: TGTGCCAGCAGCCAAGGGGGCGCGGGACTAGATTACAATGAGCAGTTCTTC; CDR3 protein: CASSQGGAGLDYNEQFF
clone size: -; D gene: -; V gene: TRBV18; J gene: TRBJ2-2; CDR3 DNA: TGTGCCAGCTCACCATCAGTAGGGGTCGACACCGGGGAGCTGTTTTTT; CDR3 protein: CASSPSVGVDTGELFF
clone size: -; D gene: -; V gene: TRBV6-1; J gene: TRBJ1-5; CDR3 DNA: TGTGCCAGCAGTGAACTGGGGCAGGTCAATCAGCCCCAGCATTTT; CDR3 protein: CASSELGQVNQPQHF
clone size: -; D gene: -; V gene: TRBV27; J gene: TRBJ1-6; CDR3 DNA: TGTGCCAGCAGTTTAGAGAGGAGCCTAGGCTATAATTCACCCCTCCACTTT; CDR3 protein: CASSLERSLGYNSPLHF
clone size: -; D gene: -; V gene: TRBV4-1; J gene: TRBJ1-3; CDR3 DNA: TGCGCCAGCAGCCAACCAGGGTCGTCTGGAAACACCATATATTTT; CDR3 protein: CASSQPGSSGNTIYF
clone size: -; D gene: -; V gene: TRBV7-9; J gene: TRBJ1-1; CDR3 DNA: TGTGCCAGCAGCCCCCCCGGGGGACACACTGAAGCTTTCTTT; CDR3 protein: CASSPPGGHTEAFF
clone size: -; D gene: -; V gene: TRBV28; J gene: TRBJ2-7; CDR3 DNA: TGTGCCAGCAGTTTAAAATTCGGATCAGACTACGAGCAGTACTTC; CDR3 protein: CASSLKFGSDYEQYF
clone size: -; D gene: -; V gene: TRBV6-5; J gene: TRBJ2-7; CDR3 DNA: TGTGCCACCAGGAACACAGTGGCTTCTTACGAGCAGTACTTC; CDR3 protein: CATRNTVASYEQYF
clone size: -; D gene: -; V gene: TRBV9; J gene: TRBJ1-3; CDR3 DNA: TGTGCCAGCAGCGCAGGGGCAGGCCTTGGAAACACCATATATTTT; CDR3 protein: CASSAGAGLGNTIYF
clone size: -; D gene: -; V gene: TRBV28; J gene: TRBJ1-1; CDR3 DNA: TGTGCCAGCAGCTGGGGGTGGTCCGGGGGAGCTTTCTTT; CDR3 protein: CASSWGWSGGAFF
clone size: -; D gene: -; V gene: TRBV7-9; J gene: TRBJ2-3; CDR3 DNA: TGTGCCAGCAGCTTAGTCATTCTGGGGTCAGATACGCAGTATTTT; CDR3 protein: CASSLVILGSDTQYF
clone size: -; D gene: -; V gene: TRBV19; J gene: TRBJ1-3; CDR3 DNA: TGTGCCAGTAGTATCCTACGAGGAAACACCATATATTTT; CDR3 protein: CASSILRGNTIYF
clone size: -; D gene: -; V gene: TRBV28; J gene: TRBJ2-1; CDR3 DNA: TGTGCCAGCAGTCACTCCCTTGGTAGCTCCTACAATGAGCAGTTCTTC; CDR3 protein: CASSHSLGSSYNEQFF
clone size: -; D gene: TRBD2; V gene: TRBV6-4; J gene: TRBJ2-1; CDR3 DNA: TGTGCCAGCAGTGTGGGCGGGGGGGCCTACAATGAGCAGTTCTTC; CDR3 protein: CASSVGGGAYNEQFF
clone size: -; D gene: -; V gene: TRBV19; J gene: TRBJ1-5; CDR3 DNA: TGTGCCAGTAGTATCTCCCCGGGACTCTTGCATTTT; CDR3 protein: CASSISPGLLHF
clone size: -; D gene: TRBD1; V gene: TRBV19; J gene: TRBJ2-1; CDR3 DNA: TGTGCCAGTAGCCAAGACAGGGGCCATGAGCAGTTCTTC; CDR3 protein: CASSQDRGHEQFF
clone size: -; D gene: TRBD2; V gene: TRBV9; J gene: TRBJ2-1; CDR3 DNA: TGTGCCAGCAGCGCCGGACTAGGCACTTTCGATGAGCAGTTCTTC; CDR3 protein: CASSAGLGTFDEQFF
clone size: -; D gene: TRBD2; V gene: TRBV2; J gene: TRBJ2-7; CDR3 DNA: TGTGCCAGCAGTGCCAGGGGAGCGGGGGGCTACGAGCAGTACTTC; CDR3 protein: CASSARGAGGYEQYF
clone size: -; D gene: TRBD2; V gene: TRBV19; J gene: TRBJ2-1; CDR3 DNA: TGTGCCAGTAGTATAGAAGATGGCGGGAGTATCTCCTACAATGAGCAGTTCTTC; CDR3 protein: CASSIEDGGSISYNEQFF
clone size: -; D gene: TRBD1; V gene: TRBV9; J gene: TRBJ2-7; CDR3 DNA: TGTGCCAGCAGCCCTCATGGGACAGGCAACTACGAGCAGTACTTC; CDR3 protein: CASSPHGTGNYEQYF
clone size: -; D gene: -; V gene: TRBV28; J gene: TRBJ2-1; CDR3 DNA: TGTGCCAGCTCCAACCCAGTGTTTAAACAGCAGTTCTTC; CDR3 protein: CASSNPVFKQQFF
clone size: -; D gene: -; V gene: TRBV6-5; J gene: TRBJ2-7; CDR3 DNA: TGTGCCAGCAGAAAAACAGGGTACGAGCAGTACTTC; CDR3 protein: CASRKTGYEQYF
clone size: -; D gene: -; V gene: TRBV25-1; J gene: TRBJ2-1; CDR3 DNA: TGTGCCAGCAGTGAATACGGGGCAAATGAGCAGTTCTTC; CDR3 protein: CASSEYGANEQFF
clone size: -; D gene: -; V gene: TRBV6-5; J gene: TRBJ1-3; CDR3 DNA: TGTGCCAGCAGTTACGCAGACAGGTCTCCTGGAAACACCATATATTTT; CDR3 protein: CASSYADRSPGNTIYF
clone size: -; D gene: -; V gene: TRBV5-1; J gene: TRBJ2-6; CDR3 DNA: TGCGCCAGCAGCGTCGAGGGGGCGGGGGGGGCCAACGTCCTGACTTTC; CDR3 protein: CASSVEGAGGANVLTF
clone size: -; D gene: -; V gene: TRBV18; J gene: TRBJ1-1; CDR3 DNA: TGTGCCAGCTCACCGAGACAGAGGAACACTGAAGCTTTCTTT; CDR3 protein: CASSPRQRNTEAFF